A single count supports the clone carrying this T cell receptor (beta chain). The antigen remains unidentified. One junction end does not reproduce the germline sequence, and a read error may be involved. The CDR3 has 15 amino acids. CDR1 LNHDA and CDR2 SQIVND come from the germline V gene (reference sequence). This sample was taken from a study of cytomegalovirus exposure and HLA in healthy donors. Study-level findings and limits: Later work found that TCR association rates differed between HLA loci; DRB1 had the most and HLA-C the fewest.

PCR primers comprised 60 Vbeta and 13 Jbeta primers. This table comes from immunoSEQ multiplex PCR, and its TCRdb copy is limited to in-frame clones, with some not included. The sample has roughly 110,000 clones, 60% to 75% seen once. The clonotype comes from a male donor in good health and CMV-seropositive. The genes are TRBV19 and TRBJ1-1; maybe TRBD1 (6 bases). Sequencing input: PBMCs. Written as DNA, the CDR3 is TGTGCCAGTAGTATGTCGCAGGGGCCGGACACTAAAGCTTTCTTT. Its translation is CASSMSQGPDTKAFF.